This record concerns one T cell receptor (beta chain) sequence. Here immunoSEQ multiplex PCR was the method, and the copy in TCRdb shows in-frame clones only, minus some. The table lists about 160,000 clones, more than 75% of them singletons. This record belongs to a study of blood T cell repertoires in COVID-19. Trimming took 6 bases from V and 8 from J; bases not matched to a gene: 10. Germline CDR1 MGHDK, CDR2 SYGVNS. The CDR3 sequence is 15 residues long. The origin of this receptor is a woman aged 50 to 60 who had recovered from COVID-19. The sequenced sample was PBMCs or T cells enriched from blood (not recorded which). The chain is built from TRBV25-1 and TRBJ1-2; TRBD1 matches 12 bases. The CDR3 coding sequence is TGTGCCAGCAGGGACCCGGGACAGGGGGCGGGAGGCTACACCTTC. Translated, it gives CASRDPGQGAGGYTF.